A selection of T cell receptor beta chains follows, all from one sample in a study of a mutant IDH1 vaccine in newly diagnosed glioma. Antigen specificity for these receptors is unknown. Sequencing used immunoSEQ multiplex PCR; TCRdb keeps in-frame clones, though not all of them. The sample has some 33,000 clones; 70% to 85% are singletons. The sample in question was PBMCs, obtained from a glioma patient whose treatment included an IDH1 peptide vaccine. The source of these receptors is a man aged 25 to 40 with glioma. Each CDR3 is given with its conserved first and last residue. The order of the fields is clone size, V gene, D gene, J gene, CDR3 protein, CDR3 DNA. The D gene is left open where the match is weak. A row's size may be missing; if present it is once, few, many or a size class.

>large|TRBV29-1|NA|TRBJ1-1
CSVEHPPDDEAFF
TGCAGCGTTGAGCACCCTCCGGATGATGAAGCTTTCTTT
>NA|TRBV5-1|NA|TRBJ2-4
CASSLSPGLAKNIQYF
TGCGCCAGCAGCTTGAGTCCGGGGCTAGCCAAAAACATTCAGTACTTC
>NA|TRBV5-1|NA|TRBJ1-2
CASSHTGGHPYGYTF
TGCGCCAGCAGCCACACAGGAGGACACCCGTATGGCTACACCTTC
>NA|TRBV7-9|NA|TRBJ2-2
CASSLEKEGRNTGELFF
TGTGCCAGCAGCTTAGAAAAGGAGGGTCGTAACACCGGGGAGCTGTTTTTT
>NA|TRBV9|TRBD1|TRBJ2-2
CASSVGTGVNIGELFF
TGTGCCAGCAGCGTAGGGACAGGGGTGAATATCGGGGAGCTGTTTTTT
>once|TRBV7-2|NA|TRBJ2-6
CASSLGWVSGANVLTF
TGTGCCAGCAGCTTAGGTTGGGTCTCTGGGGCCAACGTCCTGACTTTC
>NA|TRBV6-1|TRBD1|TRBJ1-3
CASSERDRPGNTIYF
TGTGCCAGCAGTGAACGGGACAGGCCCGGAAACACCATATATTTT
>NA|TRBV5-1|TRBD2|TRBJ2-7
CASSLFRPTWDYGTSGSYEQYF
TGCGCCAGCAGCTTGTTCAGACCGACCTGGGACTATGGGACTAGCGGGAGTTACGAGCAGTACTTC
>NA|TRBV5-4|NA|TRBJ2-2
CASSLLGHRGTGELFF
TGTGCCAGCAGCTTGCTTGGACATCGTGGGACCGGGGAGCTGTTTTTT
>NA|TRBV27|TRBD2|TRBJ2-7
CASSRTSGRYEQYF
TGTGCCAGCAGTCGGACTAGCGGGAGATACGAGCAGTACTTC
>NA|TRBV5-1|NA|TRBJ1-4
CASRGKTGSYNEKLFF
TGCGCCAGCAGGGGGAAGACAGGCTCCTATAATGAAAAACTGTTTTTT
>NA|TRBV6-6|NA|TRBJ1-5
CASSYPSGGRQPQHF
TGTGCCAGCAGTTACCCCTCAGGAGGGAGGCAGCCCCAGCATTTT
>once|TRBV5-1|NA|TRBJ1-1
CASSLSVNTEAFF
TGCGCCAGCAGCTTGTCAGTGAACACTGAAGCTTTCTTT
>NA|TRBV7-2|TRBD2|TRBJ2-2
CASSLGLAGAVGELFF
TGTGCCAGCAGCTTAGGGCTAGCGGGAGCGGTCGGGGAGCTGTTTTTT
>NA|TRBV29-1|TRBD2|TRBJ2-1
CSIAGVPNEQFF
TGCAGCATAGCGGGAGTCCCCAATGAGCAGTTCTTC
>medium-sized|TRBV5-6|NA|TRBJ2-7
CASSGGDVHLYEQYF
TGTGCCAGCAGCGGAGGGGACGTCCATCTCTACGAGCAGTACTTC
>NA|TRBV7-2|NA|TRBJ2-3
CASSLSSASVFFF
TGTGCCAGCAGCTTAAGCAGCGCCTCAGTGTTCTTTTTT
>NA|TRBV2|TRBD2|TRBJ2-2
CASSVDTRLAGSNTGELFF
TGTGCCAGCAGTGTAGACACAAGACTAGCGGGGTCGAACACCGGGGAGCTGTTTTTT
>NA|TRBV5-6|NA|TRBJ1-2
CASSLGREVRGYTF
TGTGCCAGCAGCTTGGGCAGGGAGGTTCGTGGCTACACCTTC
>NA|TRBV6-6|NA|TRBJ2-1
CASRPRLAERGNEQFF
TGTGCCAGCAGACCCCGTCTGGCGGAGAGGGGAAATGAGCAGTTCTTC
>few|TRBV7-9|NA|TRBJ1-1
CASLMGTEAFF
TGTGCCAGTCTGATGGGAACTGAAGCTTTCTTT
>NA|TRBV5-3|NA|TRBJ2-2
CARRPLEGRGTGELFF
TGTGCCAGAAGGCCGTTGGAGGGAAGGGGCACCGGGGAGCTGTTTTTT
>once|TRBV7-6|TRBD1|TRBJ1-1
CASSLAGGPTEAFF
TGTGCCAGCAGCTTAGCAGGGGGCCCTACTGAAGCTTTCTTT
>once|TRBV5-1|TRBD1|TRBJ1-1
CASSSGTGNTEAFF
TGCGCCAGCAGCTCCGGGACAGGGAACACTGAAGCTTTCTTT
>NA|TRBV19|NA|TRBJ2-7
CASSIRTPGYEQYF
TGTGCCAGTAGTATACGTACACCTGGCTACGAGCAGTACTTC
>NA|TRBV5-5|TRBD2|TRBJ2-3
CASSTGLAESTDTQYF
TGTGCCAGCAGCACGGGACTAGCGGAGAGCACAGATACGCAGTATTTT
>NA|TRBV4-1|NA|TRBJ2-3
CASSLPRDESTDTQYF
TGCGCCAGCAGCCTACCGCGGGATGAAAGCACAGATACGCAGTATTTT
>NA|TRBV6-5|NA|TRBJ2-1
CASSLGLAGYNEQFF
TGTGCCAGCAGTCTAGGGCTTGCCGGCTACAATGAGCAGTTCTTC
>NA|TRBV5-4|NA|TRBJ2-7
CASSSEGSPYEQYF
TGTGCCAGCAGCTCGGAGGGTAGTCCCTACGAGCAGTACTTC
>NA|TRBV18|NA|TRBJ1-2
CASSPDGNYGYTF
TGTGCCAGCTCACCCGACGGAAACTATGGCTACACCTTC
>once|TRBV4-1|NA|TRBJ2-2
CASSPNSNTGELFF
TGCGCCAGCAGCCCGAACTCGAACACCGGGGAGCTGTTTTTT
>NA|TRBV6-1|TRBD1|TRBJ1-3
CASTEDRSQRTIYF
TGTGCCAGCACCGAGGACAGGTCTCAGAGGACCATATATTTT
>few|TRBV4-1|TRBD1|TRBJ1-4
CASSQAGTGLGEKLFF
TGCGCCAGCAGCCAAGCTGGGACAGGCTTGGGTGAAAAACTGTTTTTT
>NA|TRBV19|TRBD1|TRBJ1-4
CASSAPPGQGGEKLFF
TGTGCCAGTAGTGCCCCGCCGGGACAGGGTGGTGAAAAACTGTTTTTT
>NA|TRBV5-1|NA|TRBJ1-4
CASSFRALGTTNEKLFF
TGCGCCAGCAGCTTTCGGGCTTTGGGGACGACTAATGAAAAACTGTTTTTT
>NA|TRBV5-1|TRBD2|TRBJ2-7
CASSLAGSSYEQYF
TGCGCCAGCAGCCTAGCGGGAAGCTCCTACGAGCAGTACTTC
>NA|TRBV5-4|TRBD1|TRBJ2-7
CASSAGTGVYEQYF
TGTGCCAGCAGCGCCGGGACAGGAGTCTACGAGCAGTACTTC
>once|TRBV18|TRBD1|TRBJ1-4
CASSPLDRFATNEKLFF
TGTGCCAGCTCACCCCTGGACAGGTTTGCAACTAATGAAAAACTGTTTTTT
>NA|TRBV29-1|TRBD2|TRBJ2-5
CSVCIAGGPGSSQYF
TGCAGCGTATGTATAGCGGGAGGCCCGGGAAGTTCCCAGTACTTC
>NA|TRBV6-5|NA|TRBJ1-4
CASRILRGTNEKLFF
TGTGCCAGCAGGATACTCCGAGGAACTAATGAAAAACTGTTTTTT
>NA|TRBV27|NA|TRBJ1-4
CASRPFGRATNEKLFF
TGTGCCAGCAGGCCCTTTGGGAGAGCAACTAATGAAAAACTGTTTTTT
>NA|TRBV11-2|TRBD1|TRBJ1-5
CASSRTGGNQPQHF
TGTGCCAGCAGCCGGACAGGGGGTAATCAGCCCCAGCATTTT
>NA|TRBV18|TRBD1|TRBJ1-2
CASSPGQGNYGYTF
TGTGCCAGCTCACCAGGACAGGGGAACTATGGCTACACCTTC
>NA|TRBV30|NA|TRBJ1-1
CAWSVRVNTEAFF
TGTGCCTGGAGTGTACGAGTGAACACTGAAGCTTTCTTT
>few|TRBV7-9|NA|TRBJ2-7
CASSPTRASSYEQYF
TGTGCCAGCAGCCCCACTCGGGCGAGCTCCTACGAGCAGTACTTC
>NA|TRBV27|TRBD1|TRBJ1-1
CASSMTRGRADTEAFF
TGTGCCAGCAGTATGACCAGGGGGCGAGCGGACACTGAAGCTTTCTTT
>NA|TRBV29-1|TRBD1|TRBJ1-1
CSVSTGVTEAFF
TGCAGCGTATCCACAGGGGTCACTGAAGCTTTCTTT
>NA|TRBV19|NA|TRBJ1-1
CATDMGSGIITEAFF
TGTGCCACCGATATGGGTTCGGGGATTATCACTGAAGCTTTCTTT
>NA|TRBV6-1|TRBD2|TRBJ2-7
CASSDHPLAGKYEQYF
TGTGCCAGCAGTGATCATCCTCTAGCGGGAAAGTACGAGCAGTACTTC
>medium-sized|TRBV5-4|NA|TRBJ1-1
CASSLAWGRSDTEAFF
TGTGCCAGCAGCTTGGCTTGGGGGCGGTCGGACACTGAAGCTTTCTTT
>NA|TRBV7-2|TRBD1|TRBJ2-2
CASSLGQGLTGELFF
TGTGCCAGCAGCTTAGGACAGGGGCTCACCGGGGAGCTGTTTTTT
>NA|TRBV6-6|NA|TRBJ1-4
CASSRGNEKLFF
TGTGCCAGCAGTAGAGGCAATGAAAAACTGTTTTTT
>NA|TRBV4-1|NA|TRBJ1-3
CASSQEGGSSGNTIYF
TGCGCCAGCAGCCAAGAGGGGGGCAGCTCTGGAAACACCATATATTTT
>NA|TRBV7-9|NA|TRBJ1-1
CASSLRQAFDTEAFF
TGTGCCAGCAGCTTACGACAGGCCTTCGACACTGAAGCTTTCTTT
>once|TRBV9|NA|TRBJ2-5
CASSVESSVRETQYF
TGTGCCAGCAGCGTAGAATCTAGCGTGAGAGAGACCCAGTACTTC